This entry features one TCR beta chain sequence. The antigen is unknown. The ends were cut back, 4 bases at V and 1 base at J, with 4 bases in the middle. Germline CDR1 LNHDA, CDR2 SQIVND (reference sequence). CDR3 size: 12 residues. These data originate in a study of CD4+ T cells in melanoma. Whole-study findings and limits: A reported correlation linked neoantigen-specific CD4+ T cells to CD8+, macrophage and B cell function. In melanoma, neoantigen-specific CD4+ T cells reportedly differed in differentiation state.

Generated by immunoSEQ multiplex PCR, the TCRdb table keeps only in-frame clones and is missing some. The sample lists 110,000 to 150,000 clones, nearly 95% occurring once. The source of this sequence is a human donor with melanoma. The J gene is TRBJ1-1, the V gene TRBV19, with D hard to call. The CDR3 is CASSNPNTEAFF. The CDR3 coding sequence is TGTGCCAGTAGTAATCCGAACACTGAAGCTTTCTTT.